The clone carrying this T cell receptor beta chain was seen only once. Original data processing: Amplification with reference gene primers provided the estimates of nucleated cell counts. Clones were sequenced by immunoSEQ multiplex PCR, and TCRdb holds only the in-frame ones, with some missing. That table furnishes V, J and clone size, whereas the DNA furnished D and trimming. The table shows 300,000 to 400,000 clones, with roughly 89% occurring only once. The data belong to a study of blood T cell repertoires in COVID-19. On the study more broadly: Spain, Italy and the United States supplied samples that represented acute and convalescent COVID-19. Sample material is recorded as cDNA or gDNA derived from T cells, B-cell-depleted T cells, or PBMCs.

Germline V gene data show CDR1 as LGHNA and CDR2 as YSLEER. V was trimmed by 1 base and J by 6 bases, leaving 9 bases between them. The CDR3 contains 13 residues. This chain links TRBV4-3 with TRBJ1-1; D possibly corresponds to TRBD1 (6 bases). This clonotype was sampled from a woman between 18 and 29 years old who had recovered from COVID-19. The specimen was peripheral blood. The CDR3 region has the DNA TGCGCCAGCAGCCAAGCAGGGGATTCTGAAGCTTTCTTT. Residues: CASSQAGDSEAFF.